Only a few counts were recorded for the clone carrying this TCR beta chain. Its antigen is unknown. The sample originates from a study of beta chain features in type 1 diabetes. Overall study: Healthy donors and patients had similar age, gender and cell yields. Study observations and caveats: Among patients with Type 1 diabetes, TCRB CDR3s were moderately but significantly shorter in every one of the four CD4+ subsets. More deletions and fewer insertions at VDJ junctions were found in patients with type 1 diabetes.

V was pared by 5 bases and J by 0 bases, with 3 bases of the junction left unmatched. The CDR3 is 14 amino acids. The germline gives CDR1 SNHLY, CDR2 FYNNEI. Expressed TCRB transcripts were sequenced, since all the RNA that had been isolated was reverse transcribed. Sequencing used immunoSEQ multiplex PCR; TCRdb keeps in-frame clones, though not all of them. The repertoire holds about 330,000 clones, with approximately 10% as singletons. This receptor was obtained from a woman younger than 45 in good health. Sequencing was performed on naive CD4+ T cells from blood. This rearrangement joins TRBV2 to TRBJ2-7; the match to TRBD2 covers 8 bases. The chain's CDR3 is CASSLLAASYEQYF. The CDR3 DNA reads TGTGCCAGCAGTTTACTAGCGGCCTCCTACGAGCAGTACTTC.